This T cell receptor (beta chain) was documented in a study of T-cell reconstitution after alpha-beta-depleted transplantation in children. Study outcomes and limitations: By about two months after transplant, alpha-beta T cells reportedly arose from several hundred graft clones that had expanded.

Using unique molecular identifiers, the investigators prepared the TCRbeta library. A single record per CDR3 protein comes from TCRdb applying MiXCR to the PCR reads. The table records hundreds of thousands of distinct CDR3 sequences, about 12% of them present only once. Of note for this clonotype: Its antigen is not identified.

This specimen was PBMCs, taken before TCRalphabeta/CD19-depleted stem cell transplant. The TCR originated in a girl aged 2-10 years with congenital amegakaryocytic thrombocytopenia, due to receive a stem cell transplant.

CDR3 residues: CASSLQQGNYEQYF. In DNA form, the CDR3 reads TGCGCCAGCAGCTTGCAACAGGGGAACTACGAGCAGTACTTC. V and J are TRBV5-1 and TRBJ2-7; TRBD1 matches at 7 bases. There are 14 residues in the CDR3. The germline gives CDR1 SGHRS, CDR2 YFSETQ. Trimming cost V 1 base and J 3 bases; bases outside gene matches: 4.